This is a list of T cell receptor beta chains from one sample in a study of shared clonotypes between healthy human individuals. Using immunoSEQ multiplex PCR, the repertoire was profiled, and TCRdb retains in-frame clones only, with some absent. The sample records roughly 2,500,000 clones, 80% to 95% being singletons. Sample: naive CD4+ T cells from PBMCs. The receptors stem from a man younger than 30 in good health. Some clones in this sample may be carry-over from other donors' samples. The CDR3 runs from the conserved cysteine through the conserved F or W. Each record gives: J gene, V gene, CDR3 protein.

TRBJ2-7,TRBV28,CASSLLSSGGLYEQYF
TRBJ1-1,TRBV27,CASSPPDPGRRTEAFF
TRBJ1-4,TRBV7-2,CASTVGASNEKLFF
TRBJ2-7,TRBV28,CASSLTAGEQYF
TRBJ2-5,TRBV28,CASSPSGRQETQYF
TRBJ2-7,TRBV2,CASSEVVRASGSQYEQYF
TRBJ1-6,TRBV18,CASSRSRSGDSPLHF
TRBJ1-5,TRBV6-5,CASSSGGGQPQHF
TRBJ2-5,TRBV4-1,CASSQEDSKETQYF
TRBJ2-1,TRBV19,CASSPLEGGLERVGQFF
TRBJ2-2,TRBV7-2,CASSYNTGELFF
TRBJ1-1,TRBV6-1,CASTEDPNTEAFF
TRBJ2-5,TRBV20-1,CSAASSETQYF
TRBJ1-1,TRBV29-1,CSAFRGTTMNTEAFF
TRBJ2-2,TRBV7-9,CASSRSPSSSTGELFF
TRBJ1-1,TRBV5-1,CASSRGLGKPEAFF
TRBJ2-7,TRBV5-1,CASSRDSVYEQYF
TRBJ2-2,TRBV19,CASSIPGTSGRFPGELFF
TRBJ1-1,TRBV18,CASSPRGEAFF
TRBJ2-1,TRBV29-1,CSVEPWSSYNEQFF
TRBJ1-2,TRBV6-4,CASSASRGNGYTF
TRBJ2-3,TRBV5-1,CASSFGGRGADTQYF
TRBJ1-1,TRBV28,CASIGFNAEAFF
TRBJ1-3,TRBV7-8,CASSLWGSGNTIYF
TRBJ2-7,TRBV7-2,CASSPVGTYSYEQYF
TRBJ1-1,TRBV9,CASSGLRQGTEAFF
TRBJ2-3,TRBV7-8,CASSFRWRDFTDTQYF
TRBJ1-1,TRBV6-5,CASSSSQDRWNTEAFF
TRBJ2-3,TRBV9,CASSVAEGTTDTQYF
TRBJ1-4,TRBV5-1,CASSSGTSEGKLFF
TRBJ2-7,TRBV28,CASSLVSREQYF
TRBJ2-7,TRBV28,CASSFIKRQGYEQYF
TRBJ2-3,TRBV7-9,CASVGAADTQYF
TRBJ2-6,TRBV28,CASSFWAGPPRPGANVLTF
TRBJ2-1,TRBV7-7,CASTSPRQGDEQFF
TRBJ2-7,TRBV9,CASGGQGFEQYF
TRBJ1-3,TRBV5-6,CASSLEGWPGNTIYF
TRBJ2-1,TRBV29-1,CSVTSGRFYNEQFF
TRBJ1-2,TRBV28,CASSVAGTGGAGMVSYTF
TRBJ1-4,TRBV6-7,CASSYRPSIGRSATNEKLFF
TRBJ2-3,TRBV6-1,CATLREAADTQYF
TRBJ2-6,TRBV10-3,CAISDFTQGPWGSGANVLTF
TRBJ2-7,TRBV27,CASTRFSSAEAGSSYEQYF
TRBJ1-1,TRBV10-1,CASSESIQGRGAEAFF
TRBJ2-1,TRBV4-1,CASRLAGSNEQFF
TRBJ1-1,TRBV2,CASSLPPGTSNTEAFF
TRBJ1-1,TRBV19,CASSISGIGDTEAFF
TRBJ2-5,TRBV19,CASKPQQKETQYF
TRBJ1-5,TRBV28,CASSNSNQPQHF
TRBJ2-7,TRBV18,CASSPTTDSLYEQYF
TRBJ2-5,TRBV6-1,CASSPLAGGRETQYF
TRBJ1-5,TRBV28,CASGQGALGNQPQHF
TRBJ2-1,TRBV19,CASSIDRRTGEQFF
TRBJ2-1,TRBV6-6,CASSSIGLAGGVEQFF
TRBJ2-2,TRBV5-1,CASSPSATNTGELFF
TRBJ1-5,TRBV4-1,CASSQNPGVAQPQHF
TRBJ1-1,TRBV7-8,CASSLGGSTLPNTEAFF
TRBJ1-1,TRBV9,CASSAYRLSNTEAFF
TRBJ1-6,TRBV27,CASSPQGPPYNSPLHF